The 13 T cell receptor beta chains below were found in one sample sequenced in a study of blood T cell repertoires in COVID-19 (dated by TCRdb to 2018 to 2021). Library preparation employed the immunoSEQ multiplex PCR assay. The table comes from immuneACCESS by way of TCRdb, which keeps in-frame sequences with V and J called. Part of the clones is missing from these tables; in studies checked, under half for an unresolved V gene and the rest for unknown reasons. The sample table contains 160,000 or so clones; only one count was recorded for 80% of them. Around 7% of the sample is held by the ten biggest clonotypes. The sequenced material came from peripheral blood. All receptors come from a man aged 70-80 years with active or convalescent COVID-19.

This chain connects TRBV30 to TRBJ2-5; 10 bases fit TRBD2. This CDR3 is built from 18 residues. Germline V CDR1 and CDR2: GTSNPN, SVGIG (reference sequence). J lost 2 bases, V lost 0 bases, and 12 bases had no gene match. CDR3 sequence (DNA): TGTGCCTGGAGTGTAAATAGCGGGGGGCGGCCCCGTCAAGAGACCCAGTACTTC. This encodes CAWSVNSGGRPRQETQYF.

In this sample, this clone turned up once. CDR3 region: CASSGQTSGASYNEQFF. CDR3 in DNA: TGTGCCAGCAGCGGACAGACTAGCGGGGCTTCCTACAATGAGCAGTTCTTC. This chain links TRBV7-9 with TRBJ2-1; 11 nucleotides align to TRBD2. Germline trimming cut 5 bases from V and 1 base from J; bases unmatched to any gene: 7. The CDR3 spans 17 residues. Germline V lookup: CDR1 SEHNR, CDR2 FQNEAQ (reference sequence). Together with reference TRBV7-9 and TRBJ2-1, the CDR3 gives the full variable domain: DTGVSQNPRHKITKRGQNVTFRCDPISEHNRLYWYRQTLGQGPEFLTYFQNEAQLEKSRLLSDRFSAERPKGSFSTLEIQRTEQGDSAMYLCASSGQTSGASYNEQFFGPGTRLTVL.

The chain has TRBV28 and TRBJ2-5; the match to TRBD1 covers 7 bases. V gave up 6 bases and J gave up 3 bases; unmatched junction bases: 4. The CDR3 length is 13 residues. Germline assignment: CDR1 MDHEN and CDR2 SYDVKM. This CDR3 is CASSRQGKETQYF. The DNA of the CDR3 is TGTGCCAGCAGCCGACAGGGAAAAGAGACCCAGTACTTC. The whole variable domain, filled in from reference TRBV28 and TRBJ2-5, reads DVKVTQSSRYLVKRTGEKVFLECVQDMDHENMFWYRQDPGLGLRLIYFSYDVKMKEKGDIPEGYSVSREKKERFSLILESASTNQTSMYLCASSRQGKETQYFGPGTRLLVL.

CDR3: CASSHRDRNTEAFF. For the CDR3, the DNA is TGTGCCAGCAGCCACCGGGACAGGAACACTGAAGCTTTCTTT. V gene TRBV3-1 (or the pseudogene TRBV3-2) combines with J gene TRBJ1-1; 7 bases line up with TRBD1. This CDR3 is 14 amino acids long. Germline V gene data show CDR1 as LGHDT and CDR2 as YNNKEL (reference sequence). V lost 3 bases, J lost 1 base, and 2 bases stayed unmatched.

The rearrangement joins TRBV5-4 to TRBJ2-6, with TRBD2 matching 11 bases. With V trimmed by 4 bases and J by 2 bases, 8 bases remained unmatched. In germline, CDR1 is SGHNT, CDR2 YYREEE (reference sequence). This CDR3 is 18 amino acids long. CDR3 amino acids: CASSLSILAGAGANVLTF. CDR3 in DNA: TGTGCCAGCAGCCTTTCTATACTAGCGGGAGCTGGGGCCAACGTCCTGACTTTC.

This rearrangement joins TRBV18 to TRBJ1-1; D is uncertain. V was shortened by 0 bases and J by 3 bases, with 11 bases between the two germline ends. In germline, CDR1 is KGHSH, CDR2 LQKENI. This CDR3 comprises 15 residues. The CDR3 is CASSPPNRGDTEAFF. In DNA form, the CDR3 reads TGTGCCAGCTCACCACCTAATCGGGGAGACACTGAAGCTTTCTTT.

V usage is TRBV7-9 and J usage is TRBJ1-2, with D perhaps matching TRBD1 (5 bases). V was trimmed by 4 bases and J by 2 bases, leaving 14 bases between them. CDR1 SEHNR and CDR2 FQNEAQ come from the germline V gene (reference sequence). The CDR3 is 15 amino acids. The CDR3, as DNA: TGTGCCAGCAGCTCCTTAGGGGTTGGGAACTATGGCTACACCTTC. Its translation is CASSSLGVGNYGYTF.

V gene TRBV7-9 combines with J gene TRBJ1-1; maybe TRBD1 (5 bases). The CDR3 has 16 residues. Trimming shortened V by 1 base and J by 7 bases, and 19 bases separated the two germline ends. Germline loops: CDR1 SEHNR, CDR2 FQNEAQ (reference sequence). The CDR3 is CASSLEALGLGGEAFF. The CDR3 nucleotides read TGTGCCAGCAGCTTAGAGGCGTTGGGGTTGGGGGGTGAAGCTTTCTTT.

This chain joins TRBV6-5 and TRBJ2-7; D call uncertain. With 0 bases removed from V and 0 bases from J, the gap between germline ends came to 6 bases. The CDR3 is 14 residues long. Per germline, CDR1 MNHEY and CDR2 SVGAGI. Here the CDR3 DNA reads TGTGCCAGCAGTTACTCGAGGAGCTCCTACGAGCAGTACTTC. The encoded protein is CASSYSRSSYEQYF.

The J gene is TRBJ1-5, the V gene TRBV27; D is uncertain. The CDR3 contains 15 residues. The V gene lost 4 bases and the J gene lost 0 bases, with 10 bases spanning the gap. Germline V gives CDR1 MNHEY, CDR2 SMNVEV (reference sequence). The DNA for the CDR3 is TGTGCCAGCAGTTCCCACAAAAATAGCAATCAGCCCCAGCATTTT. Residues: CASSSHKNSNQPQHF.

This clone was seen a handful of times. The V and J genes are TRBV6-2 or TRBV6-3 and TRBJ1-5; D is unclear. The length of the CDR3 is 16 residues. Per germline, CDR1 MNHEY and CDR2 SVGEGT. Trimming removed 3 bases from V and 1 base from J, with 13 bases in between. For the CDR3, the DNA is TGTGCCAGCAGTTATTATCTGAGAGTAAGCAATCAGCCCCAGCATTTT. Its protein is CASSYYLRVSNQPQHF.

The chain carries TRBV9 and TRBJ1-4; TRBD1 matches at 12 bases. CDR3 length equals 17 residues. V was pared by 4 bases and J by 7 bases, with 11 bases of the junction left unmatched. Germline V gene lookup returns CDR1 SGDLS and CDR2 YYNGEE. The DNA of the CDR3 is TGTGCCAGCAGCATAGGGACAGGGGGCCGTTTCGGTGAAAAACTGTTTTTT. Translating gives CASSIGTGGRFGEKLFF.

This clone came up a few times. The chain employs TRBV5-5 and TRBJ1-2, with 12 bases lining up with TRBD1. V gave up 7 bases and J gave up 8 bases; unmatched junction bases: 6. Germline assignment: CDR1 SGHKS and CDR2 YYEKEE (reference sequence). There are 13 residues in the CDR3. CDR3 region: CASSGQGAGGYTF. The CDR3 nucleotides are TGTGCCAGCTCGGGACAGGGGGCAGGGGGCTACACCTTC. The entire variable domain, with the rest obtained from reference TRBV5-5 and TRBJ1-2, is as follows: DAGVTQSPTHLIKTRGQQVTLRCSPISGHKSVSWYQQVLGQGPQFIFQYYEKEERGRGNFPDRFSARQFPNYSSELNVNALLLGDSALYLCASSGQGAGGYTFGSGTRLTVV.